What follows describes a single TCR beta chain. What it binds is not known. The source of the sample is a study of T cells in tumors after PD-1 blockade. Overall study: Patients received pembrolizumab 200 mg every 3 weeks or cemiplimab 350 mg every 2 weeks. Daily vismodegib 150 mg continued in a subset of anti-PD-1-treated patients. The study, taken as a whole, reports: Blood contained about 38% of the tumor's TCR clonotypes.

The repertoire was sequenced with immunoSEQ multiplex PCR; TCRdb's copy has only in-frame clones and lacks some. Counted here are about 20,000 clones, just under 80% occurring once; the ten biggest clones make up 26%. The CDR3 is 13 residues long. Trimming shortened V by 3 bases and J by 2 bases, and 5 bases separated the two germline ends. The germline V gene has CDR1 MNHEY and CDR2 SMNVEV (reference sequence). Sequenced material: PBMCs, taken before anti-PD-1 treatment. The sequence derives from a human donor with basal cell carcinoma. J is TRBJ1-3 and V is TRBV27; D uncertain. The CDR3 sequence is CASSFSAGNTIYF. CDR3 DNA sequence: TGTGCCAGCAGTTTCTCGGCTGGAAACACCATATATTTT.